The entry below describes one T cell receptor beta chain. Its target antigen remains unknown. It has no much larger one-base neighbor in the sample; base qualities were not kept. The immunoSEQ Assay, a bias-controlled multiplex PCR, was used to amplify TCRbeta CDR3 regions from genomic DNA. The paper's data handling went like this. Nucleated cell counts per sample were estimated from amplification of reference gene primers within the assay. To quantify the absolute abundance of each unique TCRbeta CDR3 rearrangement, sequence reads were collapsed and filtered. For each sample, productive Simpson clonality was calculated as the square root of Simpson's diversity index across productive rearrangements. TCRdb holds this immuneACCESS table with in-frame rearrangements only. Some clones are missing; in checked studies, unresolved V genes explain under half, and the rest has no known cause. The V and J calls and clone size were taken over from that table, and D and trimming were inferred from the DNA. For this sample there are some 300,000 clones; approximately 91% appear just once. Together, the top ten hold around 4.2% of the sample.

From the germline V gene, CDR1 is KGHDR and CDR2 is SFDVKD. From the cysteine up to the phenylalanine, the CDR3 has a length of 13 residues. The CDR3 DNA has 39 bases and is translated from base 1. Relative to germline, V is 5 bases shorter and J is 1 base shorter, with 7 bases between their ends. The sample belongs to a study of blood T cell repertoires in COVID-19 (dated by TCRdb to 2020 to 2022). About the full investigation: The collaborator samples originated in the United States, Italy and Spain and spanned the acute and convalescent phases of COVID-19. The prospective study material was composed of cDNA or gDNA derived from T cells, B-cell-depleted T cells, or PBMCs. Deeply sampled blood TCRbeta repertoires from subjects exposed to, actively infected with, or recovered from COVID-19 were included in the dataset. A freely available public database, intended as a resource for researchers studying the immune response to SARS-CoV-2, is where the repertoires were released. The samples were drawn from the first 160 participants of the ongoing ImmuneRACE study and from over 950 subjects provided by 6 global collaborators. The sample metadata nearly always contained a de-identified subject ID, COVID-19 status, age in years and sex. Where available, HLA class I and class II types were taken from metadata supplied by the sample provider and were not determined by assay-based typing. On the study overall, not on this receptor specifically: Clinical and demographic metadata were provided uncurated, with the amount varying by source and participant.

Enrolling through a virtual design, the prospective study's participants ranged in age from roughly 18 to 95 years and lived across 24 United States geographic areas. In the prospective study, cohorts were assigned on the basis of participant-reported clinical history obtained from a screening survey and a study questionnaire. A participant counted as exposed if, within 2 weeks of entering the study, that participant had been in contact with someone who had a PCR-confirmed or clinician-diagnosed COVID-19 case. In the prospective study, mobile phlebotomists collected whole blood, serum and a nasopharyngeal or oropharyngeal swab from each participant. Additional blood draws and questionnaires over an approximately 2-month period could optionally be provided by prospective study participants. Before DNA extraction, prospective study blood samples were shipped either frozen or at room temperature.

The specimen was PBMCs or T cells enriched from blood (not recorded which). Recombination joined TRBV24-1 with TRBJ1-1, with the identity of the D gene unclear. The sequence came from a woman aged 25 to 39 who had been exposed to COVID-19. This receptor carries the CDR3 CATSAAENTEAFF. DNA sequence: TGTGCCACCAGTGCGGCGGAGAACACTGAAGCTTTCTTT.